Listed here are 3 T cell receptor beta chains from one sample, sequenced in a study of monozygotic twins with inflammatory bowel disease (dated by TCRdb to the late 2010s). Library prep was done by 5' RACE. The data were produced on an Illumina HiSeq 2500. Through TCRdb reprocessing, the reads give one entry per CDR3 protein sequence; DNA is omitted. The sample table on file contains about 330,000 distinct CDR3 sequences. The top ten hold 2% to 2.5% of the sample. Sequencing used blood. The receptors stem from a human donor with ulcerative colitis or Crohn's disease, or a healthy co-twin of an affected twin (not recorded which).

This chain links TRBV29-1 with TRBJ2-2; there is no DNA to check the TCRdb D call of TRBD1. The CDR3 totals 12 residues. Germline CDR1 and CDR2: SQVTM and ANQGSEA. CDR3 loop: CSVWGNTGELFF.

The chain combines TRBV9 with TRBJ1-2. This CDR3 is built from 13 residues. Germline CDR1 SGDLS, CDR2 YYNGEE. The CDR3 spells CASSVDGGGGYTF.

V usage is TRBV4-1 and J usage is TRBJ2-1; TCRdb indicates TRBD2, and absent DNA this call remains unverified. Germline V gene data show CDR1 as MGHRA and CDR2 as YSYEKL. CDR3 size: 16 residues. CDR3 region: CASSQDFSGGHNEQFF.